This entry lists 10 T cell receptor beta chains sequenced from one sample in a study of cytomegalovirus exposure and HLA in healthy donors. Use of 60 Vbeta and 13 Jbeta primers characterized the PCR. Libraries were prepared by immunoSEQ multiplex PCR; TCRdb keeps only in-frame clonotypes and omits some of them. The listing contains around 50,000 clones. The material sequenced was PBMCs. The receptors come from a woman in her forties in good health and CMV-seronegative.

The J gene is TRBJ1-1, the V gene TRBV12-5; possible D gene TRBD1, 6 bases. Germline CDR1 and CDR2: LGHNT and FRNRAP. V was shortened by 8 bases and J by 1 base, with 14 bases between the two germline ends. This CDR3 is 14 amino acids long. CDR3 in DNA: TGTGCTAGTCTCCGACAGGTTGAGAACACTGAAGCTTTCTTT. Its translation: CASLRQVENTEAFF.

The chain joins TRBV4-1 to TRBJ2-7; perhaps TRBD2 as D (7 bases). The germline gives CDR1 MGHRA, CDR2 YSYEKL. CDR3 size: 16 residues. The V and J ends lost 4 bases and 2 bases respectively, with 18 bases between them. CDR3 sequence reads: CASSRAWGGDTYEQYF. DNA for the CDR3: TGCGCCAGCAGCCGAGCCTGGGGAGGGGACACCTACGAGCAGTACTTC.

The J gene is TRBJ2-3, the V gene TRBV5-6; 8 nucleotides agree with TRBD1. Germline loops: CDR1 SGHDT, CDR2 YYEEEE. With V trimmed by 5 bases and J by 3 bases, 8 bases remained unmatched. The CDR3 has 15 residues. The CDR3 region has the DNA TGTGCCAGCAGGACGCGCAGGGGGCGGACAGATACGCAGTATTTT. Protein sequence: CASRTRRGRTDTQYF.

CDR3 nucleotide sequence: TGCGCCAGCAGCCTAGCGGCCGCCTACGAGCAGTACTTC. Translation gives CASSLAAAYEQYF. The V call is TRBV4-1, the J call TRBJ2-7; D perhaps matches TRBD2 (6 bases). The germline V gene encodes CDR1 MGHRA and CDR2 YSYEKL. The CDR3 loop spans 13 amino acids. V was trimmed by 4 bases and J by 2 bases, leaving 9 bases between them.

The rearrangement uses TRBV6-5 and TRBJ2-7; 10 nucleotides agree with TRBD2. The CDR3 totals 16 residues. In germline, CDR1 is MNHEY, CDR2 SVGAGI. J gave up 3 bases and V 0 bases, and 5 bases lay outside the gene matches. The CDR3 bases are TGTGCCAGCAGTTACTCTTCTAGCGGGGGACTCTACGAGCAGTACTTC. Translated, it gives CASSYSSSGGLYEQYF.

V and J are TRBV9 and TRBJ2-3; D is perhaps TRBD1 (6 bases). The V gene lost 0 bases and the J gene lost 0 bases, with 11 bases spanning the gap. Germline values: CDR1 SGDLS, CDR2 YYNGEE. CDR3 length: 16 amino acids. This CDR3 reads CASSVGRTDSTDTQYF. The CDR3 bases are TGTGCCAGCAGCGTAGGTAGGACAGATAGCACAGATACGCAGTATTTT.

The chain uses TRBV12-5 and TRBJ1-4; TRBD1 is a possible D gene (5 bases). This CDR3 spans 14 amino acids. Germline values: CDR1 LGHNT, CDR2 FRNRAP. Trimming removed 1 base at V and 4 bases at J, with 7 bases between. CDR3 region: CASGLGQNNEKLFF. The CDR3 region has the DNA TGTGCTAGTGGTTTGGGACAGAATAATGAAAAACTGTTTTTT.

The chain joins TRBV4-2 to TRBJ2-7; TRBD1 matches 9 bases. Germline CDR1 and CDR2: LGHNA and YNFKEQ. The CDR3 has 18 residues. V was clipped by 0 bases and J by 5 bases; unmatched bases: 14. CDR3 region: CASSQDLGQGLGNDEQYF. CDR3 DNA: TGTGCCAGCAGCCAAGATCTCGGACAGGGGCTTGGTAACGACGAGCAGTACTTC.

The chain carries TRBV30 and TRBJ1-2; D is ambiguous. Germline CDR1 GTSNPN, CDR2 SVGIG (reference sequence). V was trimmed by 0 bases and J by 4 bases, leaving 6 bases between them. There are 12 residues in the CDR3. CDR3 protein: CAWSVGVYGYTF. As DNA, the CDR3 is TGTGCCTGGAGTGTAGGAGTCTATGGCTACACCTTC.

V and J are TRBV27 and TRBJ1-2; the D gene is possibly TRBD1 (5 bases). Germline V CDR1 and CDR2: MNHEY, SMNVEV (reference sequence). Trimming shortened V by 3 bases and J by 5 bases, and 16 bases separated the two germline ends. The CDR3 runs to 15 residues. Here the CDR3 reads CASSLEGIGGYGYTF. The CDR3 bases are TGTGCCAGCAGTTTGGAGGGGATCGGGGGATATGGCTACACCTTC.